This T cell receptor beta chain was identified in a study of blood T cell repertoires in COVID-19. Turning to the study itself: Sites in the United States, Italy and Spain provided acute and convalescent COVID-19 samples.

The V and J ends lost 5 bases and 3 bases, in that order; junction bases with no gene match: 9. The CDR3 is 16 amino acids. Germline V gives CDR1 SGHTA, CDR2 FQGNSA. Assay used: immunoSEQ multiplex PCR; TCRdb lists only in-frame clones, some missing. The data show 250,000 to 300,000 clones, with 90% seen just once and around 1.1% held by the top ten. The source of this sequence is a woman aged 30 to 39 who had recovered from COVID-19. The rearrangement joins TRBV7-2 to TRBJ2-3; 9 nucleotides align to TRBD2. What was sequenced was PBMCs or T cells enriched from blood (not recorded which). The CDR3 loop reads CASSTHSGSGTDTQYF. In DNA, the CDR3 is TGTGCCAGCAGCACCCATAGCGGGAGTGGTACAGATACGCAGTATTTT.